This section outlines one T cell receptor (beta chain) sequence together with its context. Its target is not known. Disease duration under 2 months; hyperthyroidism patients were aged 18 to 65. Uncontrolled infection, other autoimmune disease, pregnancy or lactation excluded patients. The data derive from a study of T cells in Graves' hyperthyroidism and ophthalmopathy. Study outcomes and limitations: Appearing also in blood were most of the thyroid clonotypes expanded above 0.001. Using 13 V-J features, a model discriminated ophthalmopathy from stable hyperthyroidism.

The CDR3 regions of TCR beta were amplified from RNA transcripts. The HTBI primer set drove a first-round RT-PCR of the TCR CDR3. TCRdb re-called the multiplex PCR reads with MiXCR, one entry per CDR3 protein. The table records hundreds of thousands of distinct CDR3 sequences, more than 15% of them present only once. CDR3 length: 14 residues. V was pared by 5 bases and J by 5 bases, with 13 bases between. The germline CDR1 and CDR2 sequences are SGHRS and YFSETQ. Input material: blood. This clonotype was sampled from a young woman with Graves' hyperthyroidism. The rearrangement links TRBV5-1 to TRBJ2-2; D perhaps matches TRBD1 (5 bases). CDR3 DNA sequence: TGCGCCAGCAGAGGGTACAGGATGACCGGGGAGCTGTTTTTT. Amino acid sequence: CASRGYRMTGELFF.